This T cell receptor beta chain was sequenced in a study of T cells in tumors after PD-1 blockade. Across the whole study: Excluded were patients with checkpoint blockade, immunosuppressants, or radiotherapy or other anti-cancer therapy within 4 weeks. Each patient got pembrolizumab 200 mg every 3 weeks or cemiplimab 350 mg every 2 weeks. On average, peripheral blood gave some 110,000 TCR templates and 35,000 to 40,000 unique clonotypes.

Some clones are missing from TCRdb's copy, which holds only in-frame ones; the method was immunoSEQ multiplex PCR. The repertoire consists of 45,000 to 60,000 clones, with more than 65% occurring once and the leading ten covering over 7.5%. The V gene lost 3 bases and the J gene lost 0 bases, with 17 bases spanning the gap. Per germline, CDR1 MGHRA and CDR2 YSYEKL. This CDR3 spans 17 amino acids. This clone was picked up one time. Antigen: not known. Notes on the study in general: Peripheral recruitment is suggested, as some novel exhausted tumor clones were in pre-treatment blood.

The source of this sequence is a human donor with advanced basal cell or squamous cell carcinoma (not recorded which). This specimen consisted of PBMCs, obtained before anti-PD-1 therapy. This chain links TRBV4-1 with TRBJ1-2, with D maybe TRBD1 (5 bases). CDR3: CASSHYPRDGPNYGYTF. CDR3 bases: TGCGCCAGCAGCCACTACCCCCGGGACGGCCCTAACTATGGCTACACCTTC.